These T cell receptor beta chains were read from a single sample in a study of shared clonotypes between healthy human individuals. The data were produced by immunoSEQ multiplex PCR, yet TCRdb's version contains in-frame clones alone and is incomplete. The sample includes roughly 1,100,000 clones, 70% to 80% of them seen just once. The specimen was memory CD4+ T cells sorted from blood. The source of these receptors is a man between 18 and 35 years old in good health. Each CDR3 is given with its conserved first and last residue. A D gene is named only where the DNA matches it firmly. Some rows mark clone size as missing; the rest say once, few, many or name a class of expanded clone.

size: .; J: TRBJ2-1; V: TRBV25-1; D: .; DNA: TGTGCCAGCAGCCAACATACGGGCTCATACAGGAATGAGCAGTTCTTC; CDR3: CASSQHTGSYRNEQFF
size: few; J: TRBJ1-6; V: TRBV28; D: .; DNA: TGTGCCAGCAGACTATGGGGCTCTAGCTCCTATAATTCACCCCTCCACTTT; CDR3: CASRLWGSSSYNSPLHF
size: .; J: TRBJ1-2; V: TRBV6-1; D: .; DNA: TGTGCCAGCAGTGAACAAGGAGCAGGGCAAGGCGGCTACACCTTC; CDR3: CASSEQGAGQGGYTF
size: .; J: TRBJ1-6; V: TRBV28; D: .; DNA: TGTGCCAGCAGGCGGCCAACAACAGGGATAGGGTCACCCCTCCACTTT; CDR3: CASRRPTTGIGSPLHF
size: .; J: TRBJ2-5; V: TRBV5-1; D: .; DNA: TGCGCCAGCAGCTTGGGTTCAGTCCAAGAGACCCAGTACTTC; CDR3: CASSLGSVQETQYF
size: .; J: TRBJ2-1; V: TRBV7-2; D: .; DNA: TGTGCCAGCAGCTCCAGAGCCCCGAGGAATGAGCAGTTCTTC; CDR3: CASSSRAPRNEQFF
size: few; J: TRBJ2-5; V: TRBV30; D: TRBD1; DNA: TGTGCCTGGAGTGGACAGGGGGGGTCCAGAGAGACCCAGTACTTC; CDR3: CAWSGQGGSRETQYF
size: .; J: TRBJ2-3; V: TRBV27; D: .; DNA: TGTGCCAGCAAAAACAGGGCCTCTAGCACAGATACGCAGTATTTT; CDR3: CASKNRASSTDTQYF
size: once; J: TRBJ2-5; V: TRBV5-1; D: TRBD2; DNA: TGCGCCAGCAGCGCGATTATAAGTAGCGGGCAAGAGACCCAGTACTTC; CDR3: CASSAIISSGQETQYF
size: .; J: TRBJ2-7; V: TRBV7-2; D: .; DNA: TGTGCCAGCAGCTCCCTCAAGGGGCCCTCCTACGAGCAGTACTTC; CDR3: CASSSLKGPSYEQYF
size: .; J: TRBJ2-3; V: TRBV6-5; D: .; DNA: TGTGCCAGCAGTCCCAACGGAGATACGCAGTATTTT; CDR3: CASSPNGDTQYF
size: .; J: TRBJ1-2; V: TRBV7-2; D: .; DNA: TGTGCCAGCAGCTTAGGACCTTCACAGGGAGGGACGGGTAGCTATGGCTACACCTTC; CDR3: CASSLGPSQGGTGSYGYTF
size: .; J: TRBJ1-2; V: TRBV2; D: .; DNA: TGTGCCAGCAGTGAGGGCGACGATGGCTACACCTTC; CDR3: CASSEGDDGYTF
size: .; J: TRBJ1-1; V: TRBV10-2; D: .; DNA: TGCGCCAGCAGTGAGTCGGTAGGAGCATCTGCTTTCTTT; CDR3: CASSESVGASAFF
size: .; J: TRBJ1-5; V: TRBV4-1; D: .; DNA: TGCGCCAGCAGCCAAGAAGTGAGGGCAAATCAGCCCCAGCATTTT; CDR3: CASSQEVRANQPQHF
size: few; J: TRBJ2-5; V: TRBV7-6; D: .; DNA: TGTGCCAGCAGCTTGGGTAGACAAGAGACCCAGTACTTC; CDR3: CASSLGRQETQYF
size: .; J: TRBJ2-1; V: TRBV11-2; D: .; DNA: TGTGCCAGCAGCTCTCGCCTTCAGGGAAAGGAGGAGCAGTTCTTC; CDR3: CASSSRLQGKEEQFF
size: few; J: TRBJ1-3; V: TRBV19; D: TRBD1; DNA: TGTGCCAGTAGTCCCGGGACAGGCCCTGGAAACACCATATATTTT; CDR3: CASSPGTGPGNTIYF
size: .; J: TRBJ1-6; V: TRBV7-2; D: .; DNA: TGTGCCAGCAGCTTAGTTGGGGGGTATAATTCACCCCTCCACTTT; CDR3: CASSLVGGYNSPLHF
size: .; J: TRBJ1-1; V: TRBV6-5; D: .; DNA: TGTGCCAGCAGTTACTGGTCCGGTTCTGAAGCTTTCTTT; CDR3: CASSYWSGSEAFF
size: .; J: TRBJ1-2; V: TRBV18; D: .; DNA: TGTGCCAGCTCACCGGGGCCGTCGGGAGGCTACACCTTC; CDR3: CASSPGPSGGYTF
size: .; J: TRBJ2-7; V: TRBV28; D: TRBD1; DNA: TGTGCCAGCAGTTCGTTTGGGGCGGACAGGGGAAACTACGAGCAGTACTTC; CDR3: CASSSFGADRGNYEQYF
size: few; J: TRBJ1-1; V: TRBV5-4; D: TRBD1; DNA: TGTGCCAGCAGCTTGATAGGACAGGGTAACACTGAAGCTTTCTTT; CDR3: CASSLIGQGNTEAFF
size: once; J: TRBJ2-2; V: TRBV5-4; D: .; DNA: TGTGCCAGCAGCGTGGTTAGCACTGAGGAGCTGTTTTTT; CDR3: CASSVVSTEELFF
size: .; J: TRBJ2-2; V: TRBV30; D: TRBD1; DNA: TGTGCCTGGTCTCCCGGGACAGGGTATCCCGGGGAGCTGTTTTTT; CDR3: CAWSPGTGYPGELFF
size: .; J: TRBJ1-5; V: TRBV6-5; D: .; DNA: TGTGCCAGCAGTCCGACAATGGTTAATCAGCCCCAGCATTTT; CDR3: CASSPTMVNQPQHF
size: few; J: TRBJ1-2; V: TRBV19; D: .; DNA: TGTGCCAGTAGTATCTCGGCGGGAGGGGCCAGCGGCTACACCTTC; CDR3: CASSISAGGASGYTF
size: .; J: TRBJ2-7; V: TRBV28; D: .; DNA: TGTGCCAGCAGTTTGGTTGGGGGCTACGAGCAGTACTTC; CDR3: CASSLVGGYEQYF
size: .; J: TRBJ2-1; V: TRBV13; D: .; DNA: TGTGCCAGCAGCTTAGGGGCAGGGGAATACAATGAGCAGTTCTTC; CDR3: CASSLGAGEYNEQFF
size: .; J: TRBJ2-6; V: TRBV4-1; D: TRBD2; DNA: TGCGCCAGCAGCCTTGGACTAGCGGGAGGGCCGGTTGTCACTGGGGCCAACGTCCTGACTTTC; CDR3: CASSLGLAGGPVVTGANVLTF
size: .; J: TRBJ2-5; V: TRBV10-3; D: TRBD2; DNA: TGTGCCATCAGGGGACTAGCGGGAGAGACCCAGTACTTC; CDR3: CAIRGLAGETQYF
size: .; J: TRBJ1-1; V: TRBV7-3; D: .; DNA: TGTGCCAGCAGCCCCTCAGGGTTGTGGGACACTGAAGCTTTCTTT; CDR3: CASSPSGLWDTEAFF
size: .; J: TRBJ1-1; V: TRBV19; D: .; DNA: TGTGCCAGTAGTATAGTGATCGGGGGGCTGGCTTTCTTT; CDR3: CASSIVIGGLAFF